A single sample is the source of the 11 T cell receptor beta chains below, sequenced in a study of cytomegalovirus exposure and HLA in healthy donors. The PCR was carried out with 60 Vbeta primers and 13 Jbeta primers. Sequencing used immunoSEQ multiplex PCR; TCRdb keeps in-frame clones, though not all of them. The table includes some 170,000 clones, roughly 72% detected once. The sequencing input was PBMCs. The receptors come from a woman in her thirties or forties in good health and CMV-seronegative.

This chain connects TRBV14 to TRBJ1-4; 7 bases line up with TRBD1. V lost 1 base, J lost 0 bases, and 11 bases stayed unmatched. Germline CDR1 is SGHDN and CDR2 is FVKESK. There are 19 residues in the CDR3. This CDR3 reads CASSQVMTGRFATNEKLFF. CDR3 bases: TGTGCCAGCAGCCAAGTTATGACAGGGCGATTTGCAACTAATGAAAAACTGTTTTTT.

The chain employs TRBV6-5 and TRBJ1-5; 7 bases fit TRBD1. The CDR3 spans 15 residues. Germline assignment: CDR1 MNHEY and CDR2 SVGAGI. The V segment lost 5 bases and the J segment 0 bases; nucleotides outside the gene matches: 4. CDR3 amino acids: CASSNRGNSNQPQHF. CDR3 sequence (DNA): TGTGCCAGCAGTAACAGGGGTAATAGCAATCAGCCCCAGCATTTT.

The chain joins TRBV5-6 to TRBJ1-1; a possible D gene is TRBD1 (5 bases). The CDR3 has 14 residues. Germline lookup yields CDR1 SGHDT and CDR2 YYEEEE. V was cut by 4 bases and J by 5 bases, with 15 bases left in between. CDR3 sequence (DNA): TGTGCCAGCAGCCCCGTGGGGGGAGGGACTGAAGCTTTCTTT. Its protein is CASSPVGGGTEAFF.

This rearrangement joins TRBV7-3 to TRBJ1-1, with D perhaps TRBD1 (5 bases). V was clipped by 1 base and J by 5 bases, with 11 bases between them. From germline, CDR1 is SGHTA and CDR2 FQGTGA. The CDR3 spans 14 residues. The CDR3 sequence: CASSLIGRGTEAFF. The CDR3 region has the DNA TGTGCCAGCAGCTTAATCGGTAGGGGAACTGAAGCTTTCTTT.

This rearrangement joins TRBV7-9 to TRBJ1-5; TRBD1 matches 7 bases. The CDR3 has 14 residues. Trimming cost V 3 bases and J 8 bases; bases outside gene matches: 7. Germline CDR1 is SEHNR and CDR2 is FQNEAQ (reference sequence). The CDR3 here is CASSFGQVEKPQHF. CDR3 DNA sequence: TGTGCCAGCAGCTTCGGACAGGTTGAGAAGCCCCAGCATTTT.

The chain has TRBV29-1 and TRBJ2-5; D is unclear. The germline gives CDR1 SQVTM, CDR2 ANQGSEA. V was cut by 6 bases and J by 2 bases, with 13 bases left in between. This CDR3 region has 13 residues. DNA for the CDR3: TGCAGCGTACCTAAGACAATTCAAGAGACCCAGTACTTC. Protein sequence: CSVPKTIQETQYF.

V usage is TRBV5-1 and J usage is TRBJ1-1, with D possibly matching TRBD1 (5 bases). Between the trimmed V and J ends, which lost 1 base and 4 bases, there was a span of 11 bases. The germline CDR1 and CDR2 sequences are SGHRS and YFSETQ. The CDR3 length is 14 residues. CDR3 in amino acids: CASSLTGGVTEAFF. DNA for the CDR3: TGCGCCAGCAGCTTGACGGGGGGTGTCACTGAAGCTTTCTTT.

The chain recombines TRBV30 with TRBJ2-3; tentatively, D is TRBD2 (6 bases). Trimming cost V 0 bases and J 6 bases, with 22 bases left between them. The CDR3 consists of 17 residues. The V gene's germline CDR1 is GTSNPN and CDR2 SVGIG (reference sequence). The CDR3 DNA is TGTGCCTGGAGTGTACTGAGGTTGGGGGGAGTTCGGGATACGCAGTATTTT. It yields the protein CAWSVLRLGGVRDTQYF.

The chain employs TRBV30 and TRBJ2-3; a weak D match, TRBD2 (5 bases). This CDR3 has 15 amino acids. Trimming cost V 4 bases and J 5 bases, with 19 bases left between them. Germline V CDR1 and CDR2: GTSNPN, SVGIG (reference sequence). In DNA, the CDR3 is TGTGCCTGGACCCCCAAGCGGAGGTCGGGAGATACGCAGTATTTT. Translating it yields CAWTPKRRSGDTQYF.

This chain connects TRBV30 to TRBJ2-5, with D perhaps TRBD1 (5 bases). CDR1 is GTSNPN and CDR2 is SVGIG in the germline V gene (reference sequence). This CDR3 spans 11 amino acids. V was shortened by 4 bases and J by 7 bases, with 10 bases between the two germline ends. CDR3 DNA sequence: TGTGCCTGGACAGGGTCGGGGACCCAGTACTTC. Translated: CAWTGSGTQYF.

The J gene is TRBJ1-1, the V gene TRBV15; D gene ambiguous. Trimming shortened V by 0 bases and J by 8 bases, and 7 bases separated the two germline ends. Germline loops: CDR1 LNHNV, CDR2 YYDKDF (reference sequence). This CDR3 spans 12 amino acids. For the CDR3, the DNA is TGTGCCACCAGCAGAGATCAACAGGAAGCTTTCTTT. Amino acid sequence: CATSRDQQEAFF.